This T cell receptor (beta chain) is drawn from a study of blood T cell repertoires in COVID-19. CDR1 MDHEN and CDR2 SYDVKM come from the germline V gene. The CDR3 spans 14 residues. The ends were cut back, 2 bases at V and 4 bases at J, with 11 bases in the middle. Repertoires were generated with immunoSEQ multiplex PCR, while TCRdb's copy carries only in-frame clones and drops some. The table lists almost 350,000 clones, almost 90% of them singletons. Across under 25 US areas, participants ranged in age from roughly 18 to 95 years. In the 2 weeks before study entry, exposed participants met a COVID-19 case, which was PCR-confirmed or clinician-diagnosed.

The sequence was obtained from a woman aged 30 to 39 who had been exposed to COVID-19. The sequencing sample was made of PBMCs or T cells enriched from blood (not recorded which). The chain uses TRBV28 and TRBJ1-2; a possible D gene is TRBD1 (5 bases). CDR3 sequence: CASSLGQGGYGYTF. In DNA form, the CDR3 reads TGTGCCAGCAGTTTAGGGCAGGGTGGCTATGGCTACACCTTC.